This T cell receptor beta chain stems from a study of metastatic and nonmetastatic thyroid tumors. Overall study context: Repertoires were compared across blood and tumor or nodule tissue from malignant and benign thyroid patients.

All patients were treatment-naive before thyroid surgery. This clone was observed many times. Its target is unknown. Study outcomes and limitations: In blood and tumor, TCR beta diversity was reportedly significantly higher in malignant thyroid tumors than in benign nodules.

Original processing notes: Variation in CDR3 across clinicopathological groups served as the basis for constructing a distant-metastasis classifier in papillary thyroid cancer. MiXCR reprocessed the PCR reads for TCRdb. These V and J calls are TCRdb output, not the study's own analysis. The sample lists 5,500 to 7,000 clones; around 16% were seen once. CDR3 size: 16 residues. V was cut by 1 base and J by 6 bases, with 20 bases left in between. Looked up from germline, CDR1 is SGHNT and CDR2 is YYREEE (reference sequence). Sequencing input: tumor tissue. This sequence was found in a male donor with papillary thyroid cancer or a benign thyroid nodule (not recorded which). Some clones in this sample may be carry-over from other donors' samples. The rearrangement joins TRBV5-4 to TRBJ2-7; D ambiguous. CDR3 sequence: CASSLPSSLSLREQYF. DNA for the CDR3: TGTGCCAGCAGCTTGCCCAGTTCTTTGTCGCTTCGCGAGCAGTACTTC.